A single sample gave rise to the 23 T cell receptor beta chains below, sequenced in a study of blood T cell repertoires in COVID-19. The method was immunoSEQ multiplex PCR; TCRdb's version includes in-frame clones alone and lacks a portion of them. The repertoire has about 430,000 clones, about 90% of them found once; the top ten carry around 0.92%. Sequencing used peripheral blood. All receptors derive from a man aged 18-30 years with COVID-19, enrolled during active disease.

This chain uses TRBV14 with TRBJ2-3; 10 bases are shared with TRBD2. CDR1 is SGHDN and CDR2 is FVKESK in the germline V gene. The J segment lost 4 bases and the V segment lost 6 bases, leaving 13 bases of the junction unmatched. The CDR3 covers 17 residues. The CDR3 DNA is TGTGCCAGCAGTCTATCTCACCTAGCGGGAGTAGCAGATACGCAGTATTTT. Its translation: CASSLSHLAGVADTQYF.

The chain combines TRBV30 with TRBJ1-1; a possible D gene is TRBD1 (6 bases). V gave up 8 bases and J gave up 10 bases, with 20 bases separating them. The germline CDR1 and CDR2 sequences are GTSNPN and SVGIG (reference sequence). The CDR3 totals 12 residues. DNA for the CDR3: TGTGCCGGAAATACAGGGAGCGTTGGAGCTTTCTTT. As protein: CAGNTGSVGAFF.

The chain has TRBV15 and TRBJ2-7, with D possibly matching TRBD2 (6 bases). CDR1 is LNHNV and CDR2 is YYDKDF in the germline V gene (reference sequence). This CDR3 spans 17 amino acids. V lost 1 base and J lost 3, with 19 bases in between. CDR3 residues: CATSRGVVAENLYEQYF. The CDR3 DNA sequence: TGTGCCACCAGCAGAGGAGTCGTAGCGGAAAACCTCTACGAGCAGTACTTC.

The chain is built from TRBV5-4 and TRBJ2-1; TRBD2 agrees at 14 bases. Losses at the gene ends were 4 bases for V and 6 bases for J; bases not matched to a gene: 3. CDR1 is SGHNT and CDR2 is YYREEE in the germline V gene (reference sequence). This CDR3 has 15 residues. CDR3 coding DNA: TGTGCCAGCAGCCGTGGACTAGCGGGAGGCAATGAGCAGTTCTTC. Protein sequence: CASSRGLAGGNEQFF.

The chain has TRBV14 and TRBJ1-5; perhaps TRBD1 as D (5 bases). V lost 3 bases to trimming and J lost 0 bases, with 21 bases between them. The germline V gene has CDR1 SGHDN and CDR2 FVKESK. CDR3 size: 19 residues. CDR3 nucleotide sequence: TGTGCCAGCAGCCACAACTTGGGGCAGGGCCTACCTAGCAATCAGCCCCAGCATTTT. It codes for CASSHNLGQGLPSNQPQHF.

This rearrangement joins TRBV5-4 to TRBJ2-3; 13 nucleotides line up with TRBD2. CDR3 length: 19 residues. Germline V gene sequence: CDR1 SGHNT, CDR2 YYREEE (reference sequence). V trimming: 3 bases; J trimming: 0 bases; junction bases outside the gene matches: 10. CDR3: CASSYGLAGAFTSTDTQYF. In DNA form, the CDR3 reads TGTGCCAGCAGCTATGGACTAGCGGGGGCCTTTACTAGCACAGATACGCAGTATTTT.

This chain links TRBV18 with TRBJ2-7; 9 bases match TRBD1. The trim removed 0 bases at V and 2 bases at J, leaving 5 bases unmatched. The CDR3 is 16 residues long. CDR1 KGHSH and CDR2 LQKENI come from the germline V gene. DNA for the CDR3: TGTGCCAGCTCACCACCGTTAGGGACAGGGACCTACGAGCAGTACTTC. Protein: CASSPPLGTGTYEQYF.

The rearrangement joins TRBV7-9 to TRBJ2-7; TRBD2 matches 13 bases. Unmatched junction bases numbered 4, after V lost 2 bases and J lost 0 bases. Germline CDR1 and CDR2: SEHNR and FQNEAQ (reference sequence). The CDR3 spans 17 residues. The CDR3 DNA follows: TGTGCCAGCAGCTTACCGGGACTAGCGGGATTCTCCTACGAGCAGTACTTC. Its translation is CASSLPGLAGFSYEQYF.

The chain joins TRBV7-9 to TRBJ2-7; weak D call: TRBD1 (6 bases). Germline lookup yields CDR1 SEHNR and CDR2 FQNEAQ (reference sequence). With 2 bases removed from V and 7 bases from J, the gap between germline ends came to 12 bases. This CDR3 region has 13 residues. The CDR3 spells CASSLRPTGEQYF. The CDR3 DNA reads TGTGCCAGCAGCTTACGGCCAACAGGGGAGCAGTACTTC.

The V gene is TRBV6-5, the J gene TRBJ2-3; no firm D call. Germline CDR1 MNHEY, CDR2 SVGAGI. This CDR3 comprises 14 residues. The V end lost 2 bases, the J end lost 0 bases, and 6 bases lay between the germline ends. The CDR3 DNA sequence: TGTGCCAGCAGTTACGCGCGCAGCACAGATACGCAGTATTTT. Translation gives CASSYARSTDTQYF.

CDR3 sequence: CASSSEYTGELFF. As DNA, the CDR3 is TGTGCCAGCAGTTCGGAGTACACCGGGGAGCTGTTTTTT. The chain combines TRBV12-3 or TRBV12-4 with TRBJ2-2; D is undetermined. CDR3 length: 13 residues. Deletions cut 4 bases from V and 3 bases from J, with 6 bases between.

The chain recombines TRBV5-3 with TRBJ2-5; 11 nucleotides align to TRBD2. TRBV5-3 is given ORF status, its function remaining uncertain. This CDR3 has 18 amino acids. J was trimmed by 1 base and V by 2 bases; bases with no gene match: 10. This CDR3 is CARSFLTDLAGGQETQYF. The CDR3 coding sequence is TGTGCCAGAAGCTTCCTTACCGATCTAGCGGGGGGCCAAGAGACCCAGTACTTC.

The chain recombines TRBV7-3 with TRBJ2-7; possibly TRBD1 for D (6 bases). This CDR3 is built from 13 residues. Trimming took 3 bases from V and 0 from J, leaving 6 bases between them. Germline loops: CDR1 SGHTA, CDR2 FQGTGA. The CDR3 region has the DNA TGTGCCAGCAGCTTGGACAGCTCCTACGAGCAGTACTTC. It codes for CASSLDSSYEQYF.

V is TRBV10-2 and J is TRBJ2-1, with 7 positions matching TRBD2. CDR1 is WSHSY and CDR2 is SAAADI in the germline V gene. After removal of 0 bases from V and 3 bases from J, the junction contained 2 bases not matched to a gene. This CDR3 is 15 amino acids long. CDR3 sequence: CASSESAGVYNEQFF. The CDR3 nucleotides read TGCGCCAGCAGTGAGTCGGCGGGAGTCTACAATGAGCAGTTCTTC.

The genes are TRBV20-1 and TRBJ2-1; D is uncertain. The CDR3 has 11 residues. Germline V gene sequence: CDR1 DFQATT, CDR2 SNEGSKA (reference sequence). Deletions cut 6 bases from V and 6 bases from J, with 9 bases between. This chain's CDR3 is CSAPAINEQFF. The CDR3 coding sequence is TGCAGTGCCCCAGCGATCAATGAGCAGTTCTTC.

This clone was observed a single time. The same CDR3 arises from other DNA sequences in this sample as well. The chain uses TRBV12-3 or TRBV12-4 and TRBJ1-5, with a possible D match to TRBD1 (6 bases). CDR3 length: 13 amino acids. V was trimmed by 5 bases and J by 4 bases, leaving 9 bases between them. In DNA form, the CDR3 reads TGTGCCAGCAGTCTACAGGGTAATCAGCCCCAGCATTTT. Its protein is CASSLQGNQPQHF.

This clone has a single count. This rearrangement joins TRBV6-1 to TRBJ2-1; D ambiguous. V was shortened by 0 bases and J by 5 bases, with 14 bases between the two germline ends. The germline V gene has CDR1 MNHNS and CDR2 SASEGT. This CDR3 spans 16 amino acids. The CDR3, as DNA: TGTGCCAGCAGTGAAGCAAAGCGTGTGGTGGACAATGAGCAGTTCTTC. It translates to CASSEAKRVVDNEQFF.

The rearrangement joins TRBV6-5 to TRBJ2-7; D uncertain. The V and J ends lost 0 bases and 7 bases respectively, with 4 bases between them. This CDR3 contains 11 residues. Germline lookup yields CDR1 MNHEY and CDR2 SVGAGI. CDR3 sequence (DNA): TGTGCCAGCAGTTACTCACAAGAGCAGTACTTC. Translated, it gives CASSYSQEQYF.

The chain uses TRBV24-1 and TRBJ2-3; D is unclear. The CDR3 loop spans 14 amino acids. Looked up from germline, CDR1 is KGHDR and CDR2 is SFDVKD. V shed 3 bases and J shed 2 bases, with 8 bases lying between them. CDR3: CATSDPYNTDTQYF. The CDR3 region has the DNA TGTGCCACCAGTGATCCGTATAACACAGATACGCAGTATTTT.

This chain joins TRBV3-1 (or the pseudogene TRBV3-2) and TRBJ2-2, with D possibly matching TRBD2 (6 bases). The germline gives CDR1 LGHDT, CDR2 YNNKEL (reference sequence). The CDR3 has 15 residues. V was trimmed by 4 bases and J by 4 bases, leaving 13 bases between them. The CDR3 DNA follows: TGTGCCAGCAGCCTCAATGGAGGGCCCACCGGGGAGCTGTTTTTT. It yields the protein CASSLNGGPTGELFF.

V and J are TRBV10-1 and TRBJ1-3; D might be TRBD1 (5 bases). The V end lost 5 bases, the J end lost 4 bases, and 12 bases lay between the germline ends. The CDR3 is 14 residues long. Germline V CDR1 and CDR2: WNHNN, SYGVQD (reference sequence). In DNA form, the CDR3 reads TGCGCCAGCAGTCGGCAGGGCCGAGGAAACACCATATATTTT. Amino acid sequence: CASSRQGRGNTIYF.

The chain joins TRBV11-3 to TRBJ2-3; 9 bases fit TRBD1. CDR3 length: 15 residues. V lost 5 bases to trimming and J lost 4 bases; unmatched junction nucleotides: 7. Germline loops: CDR1 SGHNT, CDR2 YENEEA. The CDR3 region is CASSQTTGGADTQYF. The CDR3 nucleotides read TGTGCCAGCAGCCAAACCACAGGGGGCGCAGATACGCAGTATTTT. Combining the CDR3 with reference TRBV11-3 and TRBJ2-3 gives the whole variable domain EAGVVQSPRYKIIEKKQPVAFWCNPISGHNTLYWYLQNLGQGPELLIRYENEEAVDDSQLPKDRFSAERLKGVDSTLKIQPAELGDSAVYLCASSQTTGGADTQYFGPGTRLTVL.

The V call is TRBV5-1, the J call TRBJ2-2; TRBD1 might be the D (5 bases). Trimming removed 3 bases at V and 7 bases at J, with 10 bases between. The CDR3 has 13 amino acids. Germline V CDR1 and CDR2: SGHRS, YFSETQ. As DNA, the CDR3 is TGCGCCAGCAGCTCGACAGTGGACGGGGAGCTGTTTTTT. It specifies CASSSTVDGELFF.